The next 7 T cell receptor beta chains were all read from a single sample in a study of CXCR3-negative and CXCR3-positive naive CD8 T cells. General study results and limits: Naive cells with CXCR3 showed TRB CDR3s that were more hydrophobic than those in CXCR3-negative naive cells.

UMI-tagged TRB cDNA libraries were built via 5' RACE. TCRdb re-called the 5' RACE reads; every CDR3 protein appears as one record, without DNA. The ten top clones account for around 0.35%, within a sample of 100,000 or so distinct CDR3 sequences. Which antigens these TCRs recognize remains unknown. Sequenced material: naive CXCR3+ CD8+ T cells from blood. Documented subset: CD45RO-CCR7+CD27+CD95- naive CD8+ T cells expressing CXCR3 (TNR3+). The receptor set was obtained from a human donor in good health. Some clones in this sample may be carry-over from other donors' samples.

This rearrangement joins TRBV5-1 to TRBJ2-5; TCRdb designates TRBD1, a call that cannot be tested without DNA. This CDR3 is built from 14 residues. In germline, CDR1 is SGHRS, CDR2 YFSETQ. This chain's CDR3 is CASSPGASGETQYF.

The rearrangement links TRBV29-1 to TRBJ2-5. The CDR3 contains 14 residues. Germline V gives CDR1 SQVTM, CDR2 ANQGSEA. The CDR3 sequence is CSVEEVQGTETQYF.

V usage is TRBV7-3 and J usage is TRBJ2-3; TCRdb picks TRBD2, but there is no DNA to check that call. This CDR3 comprises 16 residues. The germline gives CDR1 SGHTA, CDR2 FQGTGA. CDR3 sequence reads: CASSLLAGGFTDTQYF.

V gene TRBV4-1 combines with J gene TRBJ2-6; the TRBD1 assignment by TCRdb is unverifiable without DNA. The CDR3 is made up of 19 amino acids. CDR1 is MGHRA and CDR2 is YSYEKL in the germline V gene. This CDR3 reads CASSQMGQGVFSGANVLTF.

The chain couples TRBV11-2 to TRBJ2-4. Germline CDR1 reads SGHAT; CDR2 reads FQNNGV. This CDR3 region has 16 residues. The CDR3 protein is CASSSAHHQAKNIQYF.

The chain combines TRBV15 with TRBJ2-2; TCRdb designates TRBD2, a call that cannot be tested without DNA. Germline CDR1 is LNHNV and CDR2 is YYDKDF (reference sequence). The CDR3 has 16 amino acids. Here the CDR3 reads CATSRDRESPTGELFF.

The rearrangement uses TRBV3-1 and TRBJ2-1; TCRdb proposes TRBD2, but this gene call is untestable without DNA. CDR1 is LGHDT, CDR2 YNNKEL, per germline (reference sequence). The CDR3 extends over 16 amino acids. This CDR3 reads CASRPASGGPYNEQFF.